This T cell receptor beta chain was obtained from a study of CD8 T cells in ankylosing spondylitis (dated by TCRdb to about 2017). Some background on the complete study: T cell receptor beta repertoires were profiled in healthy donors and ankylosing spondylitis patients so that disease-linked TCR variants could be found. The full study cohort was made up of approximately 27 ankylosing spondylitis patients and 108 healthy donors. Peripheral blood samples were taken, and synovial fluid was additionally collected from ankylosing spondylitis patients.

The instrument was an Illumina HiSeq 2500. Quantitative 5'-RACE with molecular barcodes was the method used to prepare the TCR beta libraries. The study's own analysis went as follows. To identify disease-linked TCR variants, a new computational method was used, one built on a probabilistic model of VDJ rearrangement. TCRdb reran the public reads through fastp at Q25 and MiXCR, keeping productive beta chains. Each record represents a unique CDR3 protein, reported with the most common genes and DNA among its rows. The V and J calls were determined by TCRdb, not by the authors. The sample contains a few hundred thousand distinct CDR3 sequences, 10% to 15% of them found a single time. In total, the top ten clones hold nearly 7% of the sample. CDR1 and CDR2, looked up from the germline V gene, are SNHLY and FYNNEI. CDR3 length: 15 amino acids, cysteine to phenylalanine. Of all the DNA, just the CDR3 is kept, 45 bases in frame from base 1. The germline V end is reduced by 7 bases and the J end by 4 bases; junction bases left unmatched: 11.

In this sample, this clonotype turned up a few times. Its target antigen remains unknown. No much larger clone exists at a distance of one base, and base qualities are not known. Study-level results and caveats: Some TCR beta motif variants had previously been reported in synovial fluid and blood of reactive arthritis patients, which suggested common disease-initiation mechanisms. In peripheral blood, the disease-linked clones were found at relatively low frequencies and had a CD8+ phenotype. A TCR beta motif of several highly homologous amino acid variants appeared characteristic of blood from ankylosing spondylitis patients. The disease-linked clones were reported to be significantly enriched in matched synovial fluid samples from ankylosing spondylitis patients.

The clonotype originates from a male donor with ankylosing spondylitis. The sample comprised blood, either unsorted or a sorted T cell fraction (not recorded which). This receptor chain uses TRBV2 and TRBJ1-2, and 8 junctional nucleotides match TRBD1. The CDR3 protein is CASTAPGQGGYGYTF. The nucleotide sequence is TGTGCCAGCACCGCCCCCGGACAGGGCGGCTATGGCTACACCTTC.